This TCR beta chain was sequenced in a study of long-term antiretroviral therapy in people with HIV. Overall study findings and caveats: On ART adherence, viral resistance or therapy changes, no data were available. Clones that had undergone expansion before ART dominated the repertoire at all time points. HIV repertoires covered narrower CDR3 length ranges than controls did.

This CDR3 region has 10 residues. CDR1 and CDR2 from the germline V gene are LNHDA and SQIVND (reference sequence). Trimming took off 10 bases at V and 5 bases at J, with 7 bases between the two ends. This clone was recorded once. Its antigen is unidentified. The assay, immunoSEQ v3.0, was run at survey level. Repertoires were generated with immunoSEQ multiplex PCR, while TCRdb's copy carries only in-frame clones and drops some. The sample lists tens of thousands of clones; roughly 89% were seen once. No fewer than two post-ART and no fewer than one pre-ART PBMC samples existed for each donor. This clonotype was sampled from a woman between 18 and 30 years old with HIV. V is TRBV19 and J is TRBJ2-3; D possibly corresponds to TRBD2 (5 bases). The material sequenced was unsorted PBMCs, taken 1.8 years after starting antiretroviral therapy. CDR3 nucleotide sequence: TGTGCCACCGAGGGAGATACGCAGTATTTT. As protein: CATEGDTQYF.